The clone carrying this T cell receptor (beta chain) was seen a handful of times. Its antigen is unknown. The data derive from a study of blood T cells in healthy people across ages. General observations from the study: Greater diversity and more naive CD4+ cells were seen in long-lived donors than in aged donors. Unsorted PBMC material precluded a definitive naive versus antigen-experienced comparison. There was no known CMV status for donors, so expanded clonotype changes were possibly confounded.

The CDR3 runs 15 residues. PCR was performed a second time for roughly 7 to 12 cycles using a sample-barcoded 5' primer and a J-beta primer mix. In TCRdb, the 5' RACE reads were re-called with MiXCR into one record per CDR3 protein. The data hold hundreds of thousands of distinct CDR3 sequences, with 21% observed a single time. The genes are TRBV12-3 or TRBV12-4 and TRBJ2-5; TRBD2 matches at 8 bases. The J call may be in error: the DNA end matches TRBJ2-1 better. This sequence originates from a man between 65 and 85 years old in good health. Sequenced input: blood. CDR3 coding DNA: TGTGCCAGCAGTCCTACTAGCGGTCATCGTTGGGAGCAGTTCTTC. This sequence encodes CASSPTSGHRWEQFF.